The text below deals with one TCR beta chain. Its antigen is unidentified. This sample stems from a study of T cell clonotyping in hematopoietic cell transplantation. Study-level points and caveats: Higher Inverse Simpson Index values in graft donor and pretransplant recipient predicted broader posttransplant TCR diversity. Recipient TCR diversity dropped after transplant; expanded clonotypes rose from day 30 to 180. Few recipient clonotypes overlapped donors; over 97% were de novo at given depth.

Sequenced by immunoSEQ multiplex PCR; TCRdb stores in-frame clones only, minus some. The sample shows roughly 40,000 clones, roughly 94% of them seen only once. Trimming removed 7 bases from V and 2 bases from J, with 15 bases in between. The germline V gene encodes CDR1 SGHRS and CDR2 YFSETQ. CDR3 length equals 14 residues. This chain links TRBV5-1 with TRBJ1-2, with a possible D match to TRBD1 (6 bases). Sequencing input: peripheral blood mononuclear cells. The TCR originated in a woman in her fifties or sixties in good health. Some clones in this sample may be carry-over from other donors' samples. CDR3 in amino acids: CASCWGAANYGYTF. CDR3 nucleotides: TGCGCCAGCTGCTGGGGGGCCGCAAACTATGGCTACACCTTC.